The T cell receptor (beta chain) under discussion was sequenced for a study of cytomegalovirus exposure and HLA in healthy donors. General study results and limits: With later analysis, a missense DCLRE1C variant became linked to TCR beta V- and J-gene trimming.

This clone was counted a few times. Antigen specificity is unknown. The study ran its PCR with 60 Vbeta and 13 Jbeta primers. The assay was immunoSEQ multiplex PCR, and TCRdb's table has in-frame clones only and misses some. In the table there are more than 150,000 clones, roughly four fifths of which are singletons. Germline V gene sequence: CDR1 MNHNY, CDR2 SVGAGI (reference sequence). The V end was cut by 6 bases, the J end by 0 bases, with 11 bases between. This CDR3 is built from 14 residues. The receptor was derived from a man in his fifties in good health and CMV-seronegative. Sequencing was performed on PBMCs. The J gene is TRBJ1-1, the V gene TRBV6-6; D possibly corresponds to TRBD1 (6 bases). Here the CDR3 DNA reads TGTGCCAGCAGCCCACAGGGCCTGAACACTGAAGCTTTCTTT. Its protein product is CASSPQGLNTEAFF.